This is a list of T cell receptor beta chains from one sample in a study of T cell repertoires in cytomegalovirus infection. TCRdb re-derived calls from the reads in MiXCR, one entry per CDR3 protein. This table has about 310,000 distinct CDR3 sequences, under 20% appearing once. Material: PBMCs. The receptors here all came from a human donor in good health (CMV status not recorded). Some clones in this sample may be carry-over from other donors' samples. Each CDR3 is given with its conserved first and last residue. The order of the fields is J gene, V gene, clone size, D gene, CDR3 length, CDR3 DNA, CDR3 protein. A D gene is named only where the DNA matches it firmly. Clone size, where shown, is once, few, many, or a class for clones that have expanded.

J: TRBJ1-1
V: TRBV12-3/TRBV12-4
size: many
D: -
length: 13
DNA: TGTGCCAGCAGTCCCCCATTTAATACTGAAGCTTTCTTT
CDR3: CASSPPFNTEAFF

J: TRBJ2-3
V: TRBV5-1
size: -
D: -
length: 14
DNA: TGCGCCAGCAGGGACAAGCTTAGCACAGATACGCAGTATTTT
CDR3: CASRDKLSTDTQYF

J: TRBJ2-7
V: TRBV28
size: -
D: TRBD2
length: 14
DNA: TGTGCCAGCAGTCCAGCGGGGTCCTCCTACGAGCAGTACTTC
CDR3: CASSPAGSSYEQYF

J: TRBJ1-2
V: TRBV11-2
size: -
D: -
length: 12
DNA: TGTGCCAGCCGCCAGGTCCTCTATGGCTACACCTTC
CDR3: CASRQVLYGYTF

J: TRBJ1-5
V: TRBV4-1
size: -
D: TRBD1
length: 18
DNA: TGCGCCAGCAGCCAAGAACAGGGGGTGGTTTTCGGCAATCAGCCCCAGCATTTT
CDR3: CASSQEQGVVFGNQPQHF

J: TRBJ2-2
V: TRBV2
size: -
D: -
length: 13
DNA: TGTGCCAGCCTTGGAAGGAACACCGGGGAGCTGTTTTTT
CDR3: CASLGRNTGELFF

J: TRBJ2-7
V: TRBV7-2
size: -
D: TRBD2
length: 15
DNA: TGTGCCAGCAGCTCGTCCGGGACTAGTTCCTACGAGCAGTACTTC
CDR3: CASSSSGTSSYEQYF

J: TRBJ1-1
V: TRBV11-2
size: -
D: TRBD1
length: 14
DNA: TGTGCCAGCAGCTTCAGGGGGTACGACACTGAAGCTTTCTTT
CDR3: CASSFRGYDTEAFF

J: TRBJ1-1
V: TRBV6-5
size: -
D: TRBD1
length: 14
DNA: TGTGCCAGCAGTTACGTGGGGACAGGGCCTGAAGCTTTCTTT
CDR3: CASSYVGTGPEAFF

J: TRBJ2-3
V: TRBV6-1
size: many
D: -
length: 14
DNA: TGTGCCAGCCGACTGGACAGAAGCACAGATACGCAGTATTTT
CDR3: CASRLDRSTDTQYF

J: TRBJ2-7
V: TRBV6-5
size: -
D: -
length: 16
DNA: TGTGCCAGCAGTTACTCGTCAGGGCCAGCCGTCTACGAGCAGTACTTC
CDR3: CASSYSSGPAVYEQYF

J: TRBJ1-5
V: TRBV10-3
size: many
D: -
length: 14
DNA: TGTGCCATCAGTGAAGGAGGGGGTAGTCAGCCCCAGCATTTT
CDR3: CAISEGGGSQPQHF

J: TRBJ2-2
V: TRBV5-4
size: many
D: TRBD2
length: 18
DNA: TGTGCCAGCAGCCCGGGAGGTAGCGGGGGACTGAACACCGGGGAGCTGTTTTTT
CDR3: CASSPGGSGGLNTGELFF

J: TRBJ2-7
V: TRBV7-8
size: many
D: -
length: 13
DNA: TGTGCCAGCAGCTTAGGGGCAGCAGTCGAGCAGTACTTC
CDR3: CASSLGAAVEQYF

J: TRBJ1-2
V: TRBV29-1
size: few
D: -
length: 13
DNA: TGCAGCGTTGATCAGGGTGGCGACGGTGGCTACACCTTC
CDR3: CSVDQGGDGGYTF

J: TRBJ2-3
V: TRBV9
size: many
D: TRBD2
length: 16
DNA: TGTGCCAGCAGCGTAGAAGTTAGCGGGGGGGTAGATACGCAGTATTTT
CDR3: CASSVEVSGGVDTQYF

J: TRBJ2-5
V: TRBV2
size: -
D: -
length: 14
DNA: TGTGCCAGCACTAAAAACGGGGTACAAGAGACCCAGTACTTC
CDR3: CASTKNGVQETQYF

J: TRBJ1-4
V: TRBV6-1
size: many
D: -
length: 16
DNA: TGTGCCAGCAGCCCCCCTGGGATTAGAACTAATGAAAAACTGTTTTTT
CDR3: CASSPPGIRTNEKLFF

J: TRBJ1-2
V: TRBV12-3/TRBV12-4
size: many
D: -
length: 14
DNA: TGTGCCAGCAGTTTCGGGGGGAGTCGGTATGGCTACACCTTC
CDR3: CASSFGGSRYGYTF

J: TRBJ2-3
V: TRBV20-1
size: few
D: -
length: 13
DNA: TGCAGTGCTAGAGTAAGGGTCACAGATACGCAGTATTTT
CDR3: CSARVRVTDTQYF

J: TRBJ2-3
V: TRBV28
size: few
D: TRBD1
length: 14
DNA: TGTGCCAGCAGTTTAGCCGACAGGGGAGATACGCAGTATTTT
CDR3: CASSLADRGDTQYF

J: TRBJ2-7
V: TRBV11-2
size: -
D: TRBD2
length: 15
DNA: TGTGCCAGCCGCAGCACGCGGGGGAGCCCCTACGAGCAGTACTTC
CDR3: CASRSTRGSPYEQYF

J: TRBJ2-2
V: TRBV10-3
size: few
D: -
length: 14
DNA: TGTGCCATCAGTGAGCCAACGAACACCGGGGAGCTGTTTTTT
CDR3: CAISEPTNTGELFF

J: TRBJ1-2
V: TRBV12-3/TRBV12-4
size: -
D: -
length: 13
DNA: TGTGCCAGCAGTGGAGAGGACTGGGGAGGCTACACCTTC
CDR3: CASSGEDWGGYTF

J: TRBJ1-1
V: TRBV20-1
size: few
D: -
length: 13
DNA: TGCAGTGCCCTATACGTCATGAACACTGAAGCTTTCTTT
CDR3: CSALYVMNTEAFF

J: TRBJ2-3
V: TRBV5-4
size: many
D: TRBD1
length: 16
DNA: TGTGCCAGCAGCCCCCCGGGGACAGGGGGATCAGATACGCAGTATTTT
CDR3: CASSPPGTGGSDTQYF

J: TRBJ1-5
V: TRBV7-2
size: many
D: TRBD1
length: 16
DNA: TGTGCCAGCAGCCTCACGGTGGGACAGATCAATCAGCCCCAGCATTTT
CDR3: CASSLTVGQINQPQHF

J: TRBJ1-1
V: TRBV3-1
size: few
D: -
length: 14
DNA: TGTGCCAGCAGCCAAGATTTGCTGAACACTGAAGCTTTCTTT
CDR3: CASSQDLLNTEAFF

J: TRBJ2-3
V: TRBV6-1
size: many
D: TRBD2
length: 16
DNA: TGTGCCAGCAGTGGTCTAGCGGGGGGGCCTACAGATACGCAGTATTTT
CDR3: CASSGLAGGPTDTQYF

J: TRBJ1-5
V: TRBV6-2/TRBV6-3
size: few
D: TRBD1
length: 12
DNA: TGTGCCAGCTCGGACAGGGGACAGCCCCAGCATTTT
CDR3: CASSDRGQPQHF

J: TRBJ1-6
V: TRBV18
size: -
D: -
length: 16
DNA: TGTGCCAGCTCAACCCAGGGTCAGGAAGTCAATTCACCCCTCCACTTT
CDR3: CASSTQGQEVNSPLHF